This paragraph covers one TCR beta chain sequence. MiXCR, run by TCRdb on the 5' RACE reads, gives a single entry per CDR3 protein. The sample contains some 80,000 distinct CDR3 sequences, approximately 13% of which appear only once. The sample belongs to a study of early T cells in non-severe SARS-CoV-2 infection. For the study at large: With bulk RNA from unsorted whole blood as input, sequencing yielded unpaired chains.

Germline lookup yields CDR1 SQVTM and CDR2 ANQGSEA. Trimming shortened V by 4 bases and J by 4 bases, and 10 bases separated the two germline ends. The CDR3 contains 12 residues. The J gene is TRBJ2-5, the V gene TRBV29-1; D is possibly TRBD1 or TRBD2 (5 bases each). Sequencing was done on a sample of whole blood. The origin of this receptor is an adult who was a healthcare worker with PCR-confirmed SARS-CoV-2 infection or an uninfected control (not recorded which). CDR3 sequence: CSVARGGETQYF. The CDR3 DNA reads TGCAGCGTTGCGCGTGGGGGAGAGACCCAGTACTTC.